The clone carrying this T cell receptor beta chain occurred once. The antigen is undetermined. This entry is derived from a study of graft-versus-host responses after intestinal transplantation. Study details: Transplant recipients had multivisceral, liver-intestinal, or isolated intestinal grafts. The whole recipient group had anti-thymocyte globulin induction followed by tacrolimus and steroids for around 3 years.

Regarding the study as a whole: Graft-versus-host to host-versus-graft clonal ratios in allografts were high in patients with graft-donor T cell macrochimerism. Researchers found peak circulating GvH clone levels linked to early post-transplant HvG declines.

Assay used: immunoSEQ multiplex PCR; TCRdb lists only in-frame clones, some missing. The table shows 85,000 to 100,000 clones, with more than 75% occurring only once. This TCR was sampled from a human patient who received an intestinal transplant, so some T cells may come from the graft donor. Here the sequenced sample was PBMCs, taken 255 days after intestinal transplant.

The CDR3 coding sequence is TGTGCCAGCAGTTACTCCAAGACAGGGACCTACGAGCAGTACTTC. Protein product: CASSYSKTGTYEQYF. The genes are TRBV6-5 and TRBJ2-5, with 7 bases identical to TRBD1. The J call is in doubt because the DNA end fits TRBJ2-7 better. This CDR3 has 15 amino acids. Germline CDR1 MNHEY, CDR2 SVGAGI.